This T cell receptor (beta chain) was sequenced during a study of OX40 agonist ivuxolimab in advanced cancers. The wider study: Patients treated during dose escalation were battling hepatocellular carcinoma, melanoma, renal cell or head and neck cancer. Aged roughly 23 to 79 with a mean of approximately 60 years, they were around 83% male.

This clone was seen more than once but under ten times. What it binds is not known. Germline V gene data show CDR1 as MDHEN and CDR2 as SYDVKM. The CDR3 loop spans 14 amino acids. V shed 6 bases and J 0 bases; nucleotides not matched to a gene: 4. A history of autoimmune disease or systemic immunosuppression excluded patients. Sequenced by immunoSEQ multiplex PCR; TCRdb stores in-frame clones only, minus some. Of 65,000 to 95,000 clones listed, around 82% are singletons. Notes on the study in general: Clonal expansion by week 6 occurred in CD4+ and CD8+ blood T cells (at 0.1 to 3.0 mg/kg).

This specimen was CD4+ or CD8+ T cells sorted from blood, taken in a trial of the OX40 agonist ivuxolimab. The chain uses TRBV28 and TRBJ2-7; 8 bases are shared with TRBD2. This TCR derives from an adult with an advanced solid tumor such as melanoma, head and neck, liver or kidney cancer. The CDR3 reads CASRTAGGSYEQYF. Here the CDR3 DNA reads TGTGCCAGCAGGACTGCGGGGGGCTCCTACGAGCAGTACTTC. The full variable domain, completed using reference TRBV28 and TRBJ2-7, is DVKVTQSSRYLVKRTGEKVFLECVQDMDHENMFWYRQDPGLGLRLIYFSYDVKMKEKGDIPEGYSVSREKKERFSLILESASTNQTSMYLCASRTAGGSYEQYFGPGTRLTVT.